This TCR beta chain was captured in a study of blood T cell repertoires in COVID-19 (dated by TCRdb to 2019 to 2021). As for the study more broadly: Samples from collaborators originated in the United States, Italy and Spain and spanned both the acute and convalescent phases of COVID-19. The material from the prospective study consisted of cDNA or gDNA derived from T cells, B-cell-depleted T cells, or PBMCs. A freely available public database, intended as a resource for researchers studying the immune response to SARS-CoV-2, is where the repertoires were released. The samples were drawn from the first 160 participants of the ongoing ImmuneRACE study and from some 1,300 subjects provided by 6 global collaborators. Deeply sampled blood TCRbeta repertoires from subjects exposed to, actively infected with, or recovered from COVID-19 were included in the dataset. Where available, HLA class I and class II types were taken from metadata supplied by the sample provider and were not determined by assay-based typing. A de-identified subject ID, COVID-19 status, age in years and sex were almost always included in the sample metadata. Results and caveats for the whole study, not just this receptor: The quantity of clinical and demographic metadata differed by source and by participant and was supplied without curation.

Details on this clone: Its antigen remains undetermined. No base quality values were provided; no much bigger clone lies one nucleotide off.

Whole blood was collected in K2EDTA tubes by collaborating institutions according to the institutions' own protocols. Collaborator samples were shipped for TCRbeta analysis as frozen whole blood, isolated PBMCs, or DNA extracted from either sample type. The CDR3 holds 14 amino acids from the cysteine to the phenylalanine. The only DNA kept is the CDR3, 42 bases in frame from the first base. At the junction V is shortened by 2 bases and J by 2 bases, with 9 bases in between. CDR1 MNHNY and CDR2 SVGAGI were looked up in the germline V gene (reference sequence). The immunoSEQ Assay, a bias-controlled multiplex PCR, was used to amplify TCRbeta CDR3 regions from genomic DNA. On the study's bioinformatics: Nucleated cell counts per sample were estimated from amplification of reference gene primers within the assay. To quantify the absolute abundance of each unique TCRbeta CDR3 rearrangement, sequence reads were collapsed and filtered. Productive Simpson clonality was computed per sample as the square root of Simpson's diversity index over productive rearrangements. TCRdb took over this immuneACCESS table, retaining in-frame rearrangements with V and J assigned. Such tables are incomplete; in checked studies, under half of the missing clones stem from an unresolved V gene, and the remainder is unexplained. V, J and clone size are those of that table, while D and trimming were read from the DNA. In all, the sample holds 200,000 or so clones, and approximately 80% of those were seen once. The top ten clones comprise less than 20% of the sample.

The receptor was isolated from a human donor in a cohort sampled during active COVID-19. Sequenced: peripheral blood. The sequence joins TRBV6-6 to TRBJ1-2, and perhaps TRBD1 as D gene, on 6 matching bases. The CDR3 has the sequence CASSYTQGNYGYTF. The DNA is TGTGCCAGCAGTTACACACAGGGAAACTATGGCTACACCTTC.